Listed below are T cell receptor beta chains from one sample, sequenced in a study. MiXCR was run by TCRdb on the RT-PCR reads, yielding one entry per CDR3 protein. The repertoire holds about 700,000 distinct CDR3 sequences, 12% to 15% seen once, with 3.6% in the top ten. What was sequenced was memory CD4+ T cells from blood. All receptors come from a female donor in good health, serving as a healthy control. The CDR3 runs from the conserved cysteine through the conserved F or W. The order of the fields is D gene, J gene, V gene, clone size, CDR3 protein, CDR3 DNA. A D gene is named only where the DNA matches it firmly. The size of a clone is reported for some rows only, either as once, few or many, or as a class for expanded clones.

NA | TRBJ1-2 | TRBV7-9 | few | CASCRDTANYGYTF | TGTGCCAGCTGCCGGGACACCGCTAACTATGGCTACACCTTC
TRBD1 | TRBJ1-1 | TRBV5-5 | NA | CASSSQGDSTEAFF | TGTGCCAGCAGCTCACAGGGGGACAGCACTGAAGCTTTCTTT
TRBD1 | TRBJ2-1 | TRBV5-1 | many | CASLRTGGVYNEQFF | TGCGCCAGCCTCAGAACAGGGGGCGTATACAATGAGCAGTTCTTC
NA | TRBJ1-4 | TRBV4-1 | NA | CASSRTPATNEKLFF | TGCGCCAGCAGCCGAACACCGGCAACTAATGAAAAACTGTTTTTT
NA | TRBJ2-7 | TRBV4-1 | NA | CASSQASRLYF | TGCGCCAGCAGCCAAGCTAGTCGGCTATACTTC
NA | TRBJ1-1 | TRBV29-1 | NA | CSVTRDRNTEAFF | TGCAGCGTTACGCGGGATAGGAACACTGAAGCTTTCTTT
NA | TRBJ2-1 | TRBV24-1 | NA | CATSPQGLLLNEQFF | TGTGCCACCAGCCCCCAAGGTTTGTTGTTAAATGAGCAGTTCTTC
TRBD1 | TRBJ2-7 | TRBV18 | NA | CASSPETGTYEQYF | TGTGCCAGCTCACCAGAGACAGGGACCTACGAGCAGTACTTC
TRBD1 | TRBJ2-1 | TRBV12-3/TRBV12-4 | many | CASSPSADRGDEQFF | TGTGCCAGCAGTCCGAGCGCGGACAGGGGGGATGAGCAGTTCTTC
TRBD2 | TRBJ2-1 | TRBV18 | NA | CASSPRVIAGGVVSEQFF | TGTGCCAGCTCACCGCGGGTTATAGCGGGAGGGGTCGTCAGTGAGCAGTTCTTC
NA | TRBJ1-6 | TRBV7-9 | NA | CASSSTGYLPPLHF | TGTGCCAGCAGCTCTACAGGGTATCTTCCACCCCTCCACTTT
NA | TRBJ2-3 | TRBV18 | many | CASSRSSTDTQYF | TGTGCCAGCTCCCGGAGTAGCACAGATACGCAGTATTTT
NA | TRBJ1-1 | TRBV6-5 | NA | CASNRVMNTEAFF | TGTGCCAGCAATCGGGTGATGAACACTGAAGCTTTCTTT
NA | TRBJ2-2 | TRBV24-1 | many | CATYGGNTGELFF | TGTGCCACCTACGGGGGAAACACCGGGGAGCTGTTTTTT
NA | TRBJ1-2 | TRBV20-1 | many | CSARDLVAGLYGYTF | TGCAGTGCTAGAGATCTGGTGGCAGGGCTCTATGGCTACACCTTC
NA | TRBJ2-3 | TRBV20-1 | few | CSARGDRHDTQYF | TGCAGTGCTAGAGGGGACCGCCATGATACGCAGTATTTT
NA | TRBJ2-7 | TRBV5-1 | few | CASTPTTGSSYEQYF | TGCGCCAGCACCCCGACTACAGGGTCTTCCTACGAGCAGTACTTC
TRBD2 | TRBJ2-7 | TRBV20-1 | NA | CSARRGTYYEQYF | TGCAGTGCTAGGCGGGGGACTTACTACGAGCAGTACTTC
NA | TRBJ2-1 | TRBV4-2 | NA | CASSQATRYNEQFF | TGTGCCAGCAGCCAAGCGACTAGATACAATGAGCAGTTCTTC
TRBD2 | TRBJ2-1 | TRBV5-1 | NA | CASSPQGLASYNEQFF | TGCGCCAGCAGCCCGCAGGGACTAGCCTCCTACAATGAGCAGTTCTTC
NA | TRBJ1-1 | TRBV18 | NA | CASSLSWTVGMNTEAFF | TGTGCCAGCTCACTTTCATGGACAGTTGGCATGAACACTGAAGCTTTCTTT
TRBD1 | TRBJ1-1 | TRBV10-3 | many | CAISPQGAGTEAFF | TGTGCCATCAGCCCACAGGGGGCAGGCACTGAAGCTTTCTTT
TRBD2 | TRBJ2-1 | TRBV20-1 | few | CSARDRASGSNEQFF | TGCAGTGCTAGAGATCGGGCTAGCGGGAGCAATGAGCAGTTCTTC
TRBD1 | TRBJ2-7 | TRBV10-3 | NA | CAISVGQGVKSGELYF | TGTGCCATCAGTGTGGGACAGGGTGTAAAGTCCGGGGAGCTGTACTTC
TRBD2 | TRBJ2-7 | TRBV18 | NA | CASSPPSGSYEQYF | TGTGCCAGCTCACCACCTAGCGGGAGCTACGAGCAGTACTTC
NA | TRBJ1-1 | TRBV12-3/TRBV12-4 | few | CASSLAPGMNTEAFF | TGTGCCAGCAGTTTAGCCCCAGGGATGAACACTGAAGCTTTCTTT
TRBD2 | TRBJ2-1 | TRBV20-1 | NA | CGASSGGSYNEQFF | TGCGGTGCTAGTTCGGGGGGGTCCTACAATGAGCAGTTCTTC
NA | TRBJ2-2 | TRBV12-3/TRBV12-4 | few | CASKLGHTGELFF | TGTGCCAGTAAGCTAGGGCACACCGGGGAGCTGTTTTTT
NA | TRBJ1-4 | TRBV5-6 | few | CASSLPGANEKLFF | TGTGCCAGCAGCTTGCCAGGGGCTAATGAAAAACTGTTTTTT
NA | TRBJ1-1 | TRBV20-1 | many | CSEVGNGEAFF | TGCAGTGAGGTGGGGAATGGTGAAGCTTTCTTT
TRBD2 | TRBJ2-7 | TRBV7-8 | many | CASSSRSGTYEQYF | TGTGCCAGCAGCTCAAGGAGCGGGACCTACGAGCAGTACTTC
TRBD1 | TRBJ2-7 | TRBV20-1 | NA | CSAPQGSSSYEQYF | TGCAGTGCTCCACAGGGGTCGAGCTCCTACGAGCAGTACTTC
TRBD2 | TRBJ2-1 | TRBV28 | NA | CASESGTSSYNEQFF | TGTGCCAGCGAATCCGGGACTAGCTCCTACAATGAGCAGTTCTTC
NA | TRBJ1-1 | TRBV6-2/TRBV6-3 | few | CASSRSLYTEAFF | TGTGCCAGCAGTAGGTCTCTGTACACTGAAGCTTTCTTT
TRBD1 | TRBJ2-1 | TRBV7-9 | many | CASSLGDRAYNEQFF | TGTGCCAGCAGCTTAGGTGACAGGGCCTACAATGAGCAGTTCTTC
NA | TRBJ2-5 | TRBV6-1 | few | CASSEALQGQETQYF | TGTGCCAGCAGTGAAGCGCTTCAGGGCCAAGAGACCCAGTACTTC
NA | TRBJ2-3 | TRBV29-1 | few | CSADRQGTDTQYF | TGCAGCGCCGATAGACAGGGCACAGATACGCAGTATTTT
TRBD1 | TRBJ1-1 | TRBV12-3/TRBV12-4 | few | CASSLERGQASTEAFF | TGTGCCAGCAGTTTAGAAAGGGGACAGGCCAGCACTGAAGCTTTCTTT
NA | TRBJ1-1 | TRBV29-1 | few | CSVEDSTDGEAFF | TGCAGCGTTGAGGACTCAACTGACGGTGAAGCTTTCTTT
NA | TRBJ2-5 | TRBV12-3/TRBV12-4 | few | CASSSGTSSETQYF | TGTGCCAGCAGTTCCGGGACTTCAAGCGAGACCCAGTACTTC
TRBD1 | TRBJ1-4 | TRBV20-1 | few | CSAIDRENNEKLFF | TGCAGTGCAATCGACAGGGAAAATAATGAAAAACTGTTTTTT
NA | TRBJ2-1 | TRBV27 | NA | CASTEDSLGYNEQFF | TGTGCCAGCACCGAAGACTCACTAGGGTACAATGAGCAGTTCTTC
NA | TRBJ2-7 | TRBV9 | NA | CASSVGRDPSYEQYF | TGTGCCAGCAGCGTAGGACGGGACCCCTCCTACGAGCAGTACTTC
NA | TRBJ1-3 | TRBV5-8 | few | CASNTGSSGNTIYF | TGTGCCAGCAACACAGGGAGCTCTGGAAACACCATATATTTT